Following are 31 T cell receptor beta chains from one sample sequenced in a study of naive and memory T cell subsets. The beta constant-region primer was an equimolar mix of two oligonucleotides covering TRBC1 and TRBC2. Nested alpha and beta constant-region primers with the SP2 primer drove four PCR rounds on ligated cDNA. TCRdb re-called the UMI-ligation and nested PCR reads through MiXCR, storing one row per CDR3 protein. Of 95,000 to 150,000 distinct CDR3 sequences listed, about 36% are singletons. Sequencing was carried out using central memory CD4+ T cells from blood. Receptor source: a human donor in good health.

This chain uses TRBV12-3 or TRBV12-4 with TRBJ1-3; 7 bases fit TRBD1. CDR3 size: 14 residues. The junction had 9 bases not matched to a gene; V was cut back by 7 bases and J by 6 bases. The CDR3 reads CASTPYGTANTIYF. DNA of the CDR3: TGTGCCAGCACCCCTTACGGGACAGCAAACACCATATATTTT.

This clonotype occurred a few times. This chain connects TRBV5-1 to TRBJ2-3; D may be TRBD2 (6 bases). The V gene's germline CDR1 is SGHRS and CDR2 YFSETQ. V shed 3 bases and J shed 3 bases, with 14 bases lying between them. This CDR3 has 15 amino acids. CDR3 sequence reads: CASSWGGRATDTQYF. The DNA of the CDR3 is TGCGCCAGCAGCTGGGGAGGCAGGGCTACAGATACGCAGTATTTT. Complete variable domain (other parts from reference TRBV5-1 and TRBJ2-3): KAGVTQTPRYLIKTRGQQVTLSCSPISGHRSVSWYQQTPGQGLQFLFEYFSETQRNKGNFPGRFSGRQFSNSRSEMNVSTLELGDSALYLCASSWGGRATDTQYFGPGTRLTVL.

CDR3 sequence (DNA): TGTGCCAGCATAGGGGGGAACCAGATAGCCAAAAACATTCAGTACTTC. Translating gives CASIGGNQIAKNIQYF. V and J are TRBV6-6 and TRBJ2-4; D assignment may be TRBD1 or TRBD2 (6 bases each). CDR1 and CDR2 from the germline V gene are MNHNY and SVGAGI (reference sequence). Trimming removed 7 bases at V and 0 bases at J, with 16 bases between. The CDR3 is 16 residues long.

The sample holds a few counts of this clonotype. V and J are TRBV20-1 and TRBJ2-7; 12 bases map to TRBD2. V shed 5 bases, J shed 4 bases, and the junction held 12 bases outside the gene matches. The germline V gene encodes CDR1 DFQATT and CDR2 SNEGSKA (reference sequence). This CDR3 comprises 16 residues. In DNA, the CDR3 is TGCAGTGCTGTCTCTAGCGGGAGGGCCATAGTTTACGAGCAGTACTTC. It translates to CSAVSSGRAIVYEQYF.

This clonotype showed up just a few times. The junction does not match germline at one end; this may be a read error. Here the CDR3 reads CASSPPIGRGVGHPSF. Here the CDR3 DNA reads TGTGCCAGCTCACCACCGATCGGCAGGGGAGTCGGCCACCCGAGCTTC. The chain employs TRBV18 and TRBJ2-7, with D possibly being TRBD1 (6 bases). From germline, CDR1 is KGHSH and CDR2 LQKENI. CDR3 size: 16 residues.

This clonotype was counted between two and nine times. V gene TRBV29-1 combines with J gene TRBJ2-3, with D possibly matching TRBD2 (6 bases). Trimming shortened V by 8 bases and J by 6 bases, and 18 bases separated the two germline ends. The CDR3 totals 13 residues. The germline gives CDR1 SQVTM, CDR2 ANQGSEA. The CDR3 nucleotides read TGCAGCACCCGGGAGTCATTCAGGGATACGCAGTATTTT. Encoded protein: CSTRESFRDTQYF.

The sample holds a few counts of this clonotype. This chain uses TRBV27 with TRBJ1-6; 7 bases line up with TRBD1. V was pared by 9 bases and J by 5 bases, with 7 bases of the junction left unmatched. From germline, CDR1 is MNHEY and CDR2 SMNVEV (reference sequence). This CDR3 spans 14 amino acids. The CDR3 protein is CASKDRRDNSPLHF. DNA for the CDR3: TGTGCCAGTAAGGACAGGCGAGATAATTCACCCCTCCACTTT.

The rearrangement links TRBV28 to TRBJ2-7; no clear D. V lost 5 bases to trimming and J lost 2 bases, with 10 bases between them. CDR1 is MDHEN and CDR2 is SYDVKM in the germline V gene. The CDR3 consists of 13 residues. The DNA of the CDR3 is TGTGCCAGCAGTCAGGCTTTCCCCTACGAGCAGTACTTC. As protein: CASSQAFPYEQYF. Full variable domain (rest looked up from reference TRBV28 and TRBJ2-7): DVKVTQSSRYLVKRTGEKVFLECVQDMDHENMFWYRQDPGLGLRLIYFSYDVKMKEKGDIPEGYSVSREKKERFSLILESASTNQTSMYLCASSQAFPYEQYFGPGTRLTVT.

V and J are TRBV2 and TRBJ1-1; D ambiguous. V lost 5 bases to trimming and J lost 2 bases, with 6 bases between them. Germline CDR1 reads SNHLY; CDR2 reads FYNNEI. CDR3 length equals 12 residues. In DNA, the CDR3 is TGTGCCAGCAGTTACATAAACACTGAAGCTTTCTTT. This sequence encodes CASSYINTEAFF.

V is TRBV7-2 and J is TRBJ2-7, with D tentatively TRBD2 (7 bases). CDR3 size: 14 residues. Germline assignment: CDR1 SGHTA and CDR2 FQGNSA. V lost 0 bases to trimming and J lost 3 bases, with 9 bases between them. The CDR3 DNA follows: TGTGCCAGCAGCTTAGCAGCGGGACACTACGAGCAGTACTTC. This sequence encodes CASSLAAGHYEQYF.

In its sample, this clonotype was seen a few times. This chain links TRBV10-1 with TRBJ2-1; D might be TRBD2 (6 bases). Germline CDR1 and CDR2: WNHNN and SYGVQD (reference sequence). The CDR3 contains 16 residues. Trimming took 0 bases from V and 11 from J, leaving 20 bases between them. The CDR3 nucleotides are TGCGCCAGCAGTGAGTCTGGGGCGGGAAGAAACGGGCAGCAGTTCTTC. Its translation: CASSESGAGRNGQQFF.

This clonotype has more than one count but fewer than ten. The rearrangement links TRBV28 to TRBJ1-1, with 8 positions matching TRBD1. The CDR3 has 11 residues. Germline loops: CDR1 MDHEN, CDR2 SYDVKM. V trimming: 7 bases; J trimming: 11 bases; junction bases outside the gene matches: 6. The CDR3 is CASKGTGGAFF. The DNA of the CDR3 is TGTGCCAGCAAGGGCACAGGGGGGGCTTTCTTT.

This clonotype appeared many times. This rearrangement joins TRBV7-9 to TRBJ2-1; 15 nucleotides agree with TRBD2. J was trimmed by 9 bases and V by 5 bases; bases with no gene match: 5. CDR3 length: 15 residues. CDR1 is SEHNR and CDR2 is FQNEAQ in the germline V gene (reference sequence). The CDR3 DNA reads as TGTGCCAGCAGCCCCCGGACTAGCGGGAGGGGTGAGCAGTTCTTC. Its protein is CASSPRTSGRGEQFF.

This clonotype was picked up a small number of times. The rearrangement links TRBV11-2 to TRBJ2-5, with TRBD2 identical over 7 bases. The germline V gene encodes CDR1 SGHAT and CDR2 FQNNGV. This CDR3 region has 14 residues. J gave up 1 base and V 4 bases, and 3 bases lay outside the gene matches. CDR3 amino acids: CASSSGLFQETQYF. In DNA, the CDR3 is TGTGCCAGCAGCTCGGGACTATTCCAAGAGACCCAGTACTTC.

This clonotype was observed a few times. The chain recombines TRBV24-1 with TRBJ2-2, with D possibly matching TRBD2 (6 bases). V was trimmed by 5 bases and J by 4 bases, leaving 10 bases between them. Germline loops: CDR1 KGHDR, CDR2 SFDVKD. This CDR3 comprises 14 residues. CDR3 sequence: CATSGLGGTGELFF. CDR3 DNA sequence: TGTGCCACCAGTGGACTAGGTGGCACCGGGGAGCTGTTTTTT.

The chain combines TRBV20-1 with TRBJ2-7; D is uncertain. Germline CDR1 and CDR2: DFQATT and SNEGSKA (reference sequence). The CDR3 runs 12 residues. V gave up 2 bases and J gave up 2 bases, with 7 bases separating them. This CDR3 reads CSARLLPYEQYF. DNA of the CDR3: TGCAGTGCTAGATTGCTACCCTACGAGCAGTACTTC.

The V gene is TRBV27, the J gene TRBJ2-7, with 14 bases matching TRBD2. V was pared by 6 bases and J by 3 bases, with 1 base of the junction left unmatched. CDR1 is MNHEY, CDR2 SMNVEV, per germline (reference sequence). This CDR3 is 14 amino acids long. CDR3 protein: CASRGLAGDYEQYF. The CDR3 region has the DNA TGTGCCAGCAGGGGACTAGCGGGGGACTACGAGCAGTACTTC.

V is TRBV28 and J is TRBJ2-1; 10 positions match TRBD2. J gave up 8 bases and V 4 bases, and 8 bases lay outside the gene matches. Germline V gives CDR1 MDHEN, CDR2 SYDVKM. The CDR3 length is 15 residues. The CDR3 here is CASSSGASGSDEQFF. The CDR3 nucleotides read TGTGCCAGCAGTTCGGGGGCTAGCGGGAGTGATGAGCAGTTCTTC.

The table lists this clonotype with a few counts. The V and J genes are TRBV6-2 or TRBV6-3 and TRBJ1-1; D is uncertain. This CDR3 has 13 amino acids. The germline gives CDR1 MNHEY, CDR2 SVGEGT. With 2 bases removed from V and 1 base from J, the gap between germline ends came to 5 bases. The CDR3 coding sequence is TGTGCCAGCAGTTACCCGGGGAACACTGAAGCTTTCTTT. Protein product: CASSYPGNTEAFF.

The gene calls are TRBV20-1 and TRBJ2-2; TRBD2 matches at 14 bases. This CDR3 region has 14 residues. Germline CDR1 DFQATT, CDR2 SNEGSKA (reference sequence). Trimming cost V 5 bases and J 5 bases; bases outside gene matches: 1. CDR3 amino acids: CSAWTSGRTGELFF. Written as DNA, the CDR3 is TGCAGTGCTTGGACTAGCGGGAGGACCGGGGAGCTGTTTTTT.

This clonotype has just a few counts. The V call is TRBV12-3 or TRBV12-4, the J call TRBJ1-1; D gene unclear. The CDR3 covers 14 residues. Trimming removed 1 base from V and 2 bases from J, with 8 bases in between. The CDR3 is CASSLDGGNTEAFF. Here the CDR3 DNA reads TGTGCCAGCAGTTTAGATGGAGGAAACACTGAAGCTTTCTTT.

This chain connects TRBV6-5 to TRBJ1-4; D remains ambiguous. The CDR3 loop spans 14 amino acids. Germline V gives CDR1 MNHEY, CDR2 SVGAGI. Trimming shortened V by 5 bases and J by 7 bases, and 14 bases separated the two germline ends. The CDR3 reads CASSEMPRGEKLFF. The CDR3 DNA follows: TGTGCCAGCAGTGAGATGCCACGGGGTGAAAAACTGTTTTTT.

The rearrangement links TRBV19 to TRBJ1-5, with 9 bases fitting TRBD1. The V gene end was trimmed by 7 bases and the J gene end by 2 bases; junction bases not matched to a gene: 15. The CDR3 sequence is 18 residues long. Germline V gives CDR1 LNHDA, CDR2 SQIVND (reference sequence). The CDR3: CASKRQITGGIGNQPQHF. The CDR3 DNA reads TGTGCCAGTAAACGACAAATTACAGGGGGCATTGGCAATCAGCCCCAGCATTTT. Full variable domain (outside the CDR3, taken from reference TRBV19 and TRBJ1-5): DGGITQSPKYLFRKEGQNVTLSCEQNLNHDAMYWYRQDPGQGLRLIYYSQIVNDFQKGDIAEGYSVSREKKESFPLTVTSAQKNPTAFYLCASKRQITGGIGNQPQHFGDGTRLSIL.

The CDR3 DNA reads as TGTGCCAGCAGATTAAACTCAGGGGGTGAGCAGTTCTTC. This codes for CASRLNSGGEQFF. V is TRBV12-3 or TRBV12-4 and J is TRBJ2-1, with TRBD1 matching over 7 bases. The CDR3 has 13 residues. With 6 bases clipped from V and 9 bases from J, the junction kept 8 bases outside the gene matches.

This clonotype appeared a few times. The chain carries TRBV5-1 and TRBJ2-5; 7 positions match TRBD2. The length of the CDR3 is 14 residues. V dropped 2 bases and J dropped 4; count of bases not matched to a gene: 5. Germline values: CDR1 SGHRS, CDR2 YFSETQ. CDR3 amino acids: CASSFTAGRETQYF. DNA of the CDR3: TGCGCCAGCAGCTTCACAGCGGGACGAGAGACCCAGTACTTC.

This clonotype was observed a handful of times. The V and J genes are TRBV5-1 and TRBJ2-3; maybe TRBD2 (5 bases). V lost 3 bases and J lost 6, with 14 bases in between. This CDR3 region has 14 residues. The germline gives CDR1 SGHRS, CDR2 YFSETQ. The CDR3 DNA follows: TGCGCCAGCAGCTGGTCGGTGGGCGGGGATACGCAGTATTTT. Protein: CASSWSVGGDTQYF.

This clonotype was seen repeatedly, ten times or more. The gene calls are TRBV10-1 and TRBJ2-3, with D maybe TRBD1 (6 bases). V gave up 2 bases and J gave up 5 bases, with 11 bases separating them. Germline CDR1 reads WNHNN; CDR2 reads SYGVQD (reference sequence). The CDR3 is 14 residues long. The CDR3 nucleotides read TGCGCCAGCAGTGAGGGGGGACAACAAGATACGCAGTATTTT. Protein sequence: CASSEGGQQDTQYF.

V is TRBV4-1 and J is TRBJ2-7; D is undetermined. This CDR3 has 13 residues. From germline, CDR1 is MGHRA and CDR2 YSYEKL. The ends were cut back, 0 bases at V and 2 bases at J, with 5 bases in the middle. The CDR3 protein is CASSQDRTYEQYF. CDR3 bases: TGCGCCAGCAGCCAAGACAGAACCTACGAGCAGTACTTC.

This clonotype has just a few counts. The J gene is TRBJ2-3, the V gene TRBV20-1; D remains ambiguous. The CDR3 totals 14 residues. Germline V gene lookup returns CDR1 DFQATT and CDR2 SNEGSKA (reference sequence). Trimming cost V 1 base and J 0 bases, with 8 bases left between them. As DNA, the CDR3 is TGCAGTGCTAGAGTACAGTCTAGCACAGATACGCAGTATTTT. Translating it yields CSARVQSSTDTQYF.

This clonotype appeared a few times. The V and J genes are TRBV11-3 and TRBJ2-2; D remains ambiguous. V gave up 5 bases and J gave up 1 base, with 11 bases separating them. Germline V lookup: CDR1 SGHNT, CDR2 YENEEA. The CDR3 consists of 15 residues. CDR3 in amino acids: CASSATRLNTGELFF. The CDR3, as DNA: TGTGCCAGCAGCGCAACACGACTGAACACCGGGGAGCTGTTTTTT.

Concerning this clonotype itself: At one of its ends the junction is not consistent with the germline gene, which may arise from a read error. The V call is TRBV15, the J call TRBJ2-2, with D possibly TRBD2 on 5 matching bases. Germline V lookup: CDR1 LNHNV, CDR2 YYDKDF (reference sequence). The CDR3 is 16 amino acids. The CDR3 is CATSRDSGIYTGELIF. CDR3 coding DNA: TGTGCCACCAGCAGAGATTCTGGGATCTACACCGGGGAGCTGATTTTT.